This paragraph covers one T cell receptor (beta chain) sequence. Which antigen it targets is not known. No clone much larger than this one lies a single base away; base qualities are absent. Systemically healthy Caucasian individuals from Russia, roughly 40 in total and aged roughly 6 to 100 years, were included as donors. Each donor gave about 9.2 milliliters of peripheral blood, drawn into EDTA-treated Vacutainer tubes. Ficoll-Paque density-gradient centrifugation was used to isolate PBMCs, with at least 7 million obtained per sample. Total RNA was extracted from PBMCs with Trizol reagent, with at least 5.5 micrograms obtained per sample. For every donor, an aliquot of PBMCs went through flow cytometry to measure the percentages of naive CD45RAhigh/CD27high T cells. The sample belongs to a study of blood T cells in healthy people across ages (dated by TCRdb to 2013 to 2016). Some background on the complete study: In model experiments, template switching captured roughly one uniquely barcoded TCR beta cDNA molecule for every two T cells. The study analyzed two additional independent replicas of 1 million unique cDNA reads from the same blood draw for two donors, one aged 18 to 30 and one aged 80 or older. The donors were split into four age groups: young (average 16 years), middle-aged (about 40), aged (62) and long-lived (about 82). Age-related changes in TCR beta repertoire diversity were measured in the study by deep sequencing normalized with unique cDNA molecular identifiers. To avoid experimental bias, donors of different ages were distributed randomly across sequencing lanes. General conclusions and limits of the study: Because the CMV infection status of the donors was unknown, age-related changes in expanded clonotypes may potentially have been confounded. Compared with the aged group, the long-lived group had more naive CD4+ T cells, fewer expanded clones and increased TCR diversity, a pattern suggesting age selection. A strong correlation was found between observed TCR beta diversity and the percentage of naive T cells measured by flow cytometry. Total diversity estimates from one million sequenced T cells were considered lower bounds and underestimates. As age increased, observed TCR beta diversity per million T cells dropped in a roughly linear way, and a significant reduction was already evident by age roughly 36. Conclusive comparison of naive and antigen-experienced compartments was prevented by the profiling of bulk unsorted PBMCs.

Library preparation was by 5' RACE. Sequencing relied on an Illumina HiSeq 2500. The second PCR ran for roughly 6 to 11 cycles and used a J-beta primer mix along with a sample-barcoded 5' primer. A template-switch 5' adaptor carrying 12 random nucleotides introduced a unique molecular identifier onto each TCR beta cDNA molecule. Each sample yielded at least 3 million CDR3-containing paired-end reads. First-strand cDNA was synthesized from all RNA with the Mint cDNA synthesis kit, primed by a TRBC-specific oligonucleotide. After uracil-DNA glycosylase treatment, a first 18-cycle PCR used universal primers M1SS and BC2_uni_R on all cDNA. In the paper's pipeline: Normalization of each sample was performed by random selection of 1 million high-quality reads, each carrying a distinct molecular identifier. Reads with shared molecular identifiers were discarded instead of being binned into consensus sequences. MiTCR, set to a Q25 quality threshold and the strictest error-elimination algorithm, was used for CDR3 identification, clonotype clustering and error correction. A nonparametric unseen species model using Euler transformation provided a lower-bound estimate of total TCR beta diversity. TCRdb reworked the public reads: Q25 trimming with fastp, MiXCR clone assembly, productive beta chains retained. Identical CDR3 proteins give one entry, which carries the most common genes and DNA. TCRdb, rather than the study authors, made the V and J calls. This sample comprises 1.5 million to 2 million distinct CDR3 sequences, roughly 50% of them detected only once. The top ten clones comprise over 2% of the sample.

The CDR3 goes from the cysteine to the phenylalanine over 15 residues. The entry retains the CDR3 DNA only, 45 bases that are in frame from base 1. The germline V gene encodes CDR1 MDHEN and CDR2 SYDVKM. The sample was blood. The chain uses TRBV28 and TRBJ2-5; 7 middle bases align to TRBD2. The J call could be wrong; TRBJ2-7 is a better fit for the DNA end. The source is a woman aged 40 to 49 in good health. The CDR3 region reads CASRELRELEDEQYF. The DNA is as follows: TGTGCCAGCAGAGAATTGCGGGAGCTGGAAGACGAGCAGTACTTC.